The clone carrying this T cell receptor beta chain has just a few counts. Its specificity is unknown. These data come from a study of T-cell reconstitution after alpha-beta-depleted transplantation in children. Study observations and caveats: As was reported, about two months after transplant, alpha-beta T cells came from several hundred expanded graft clones.

TCRbeta library preparation incorporated unique molecular identifiers. TCRdb analysed the PCR reads with MiXCR anew, one entry per CDR3 protein. The sample holds 350,000 to 500,000 distinct CDR3 sequences; roughly 43% are singletons and the top ten take 27%. This receptor was taken from a girl aged 2 to 10 with aplastic anemia, due to receive a stem cell transplant. The sequencing here drew on PBMCs, taken before TCRalphabeta/CD19-depleted stem cell transplant.

The CDR3 nucleotides are TGTGCCAGCAGCCAAGAGGGGCCAGCTCCCGAGCAGTACTTC. Translation: CASSQEGPAPEQYF. The chain carries TRBV3-1 and TRBJ2-7; perhaps TRBD1 as D (5 bases). From germline, CDR1 is LGHDT and CDR2 YNNKEL (reference sequence). With 0 bases removed from V and 6 bases from J, the gap between germline ends came to 12 bases. The CDR3 is made up of 14 amino acids.